Below are 7 T cell receptor beta chains sequenced from a single sample in a study of T cell responses to AZD1222 COVID-19 vaccine. Sequenced by immunoSEQ multiplex PCR; TCRdb stores in-frame clones only, minus some. The sample has over 100,000 clones; approximately 91% are singletons. The material was peripheral blood, obtained on day 0 of AZD1222 vaccination. All receptors come from an adult in good health.

This clone appeared a single time. The V and J genes are TRBV4-3 and TRBJ2-5; D unclear. The V gene's germline CDR1 is LGHNA and CDR2 YSLEER. V was trimmed by 0 bases and J by 4 bases, leaving 12 bases between them. The length of the CDR3 is 15 residues. The CDR3 spells CASSQDGTVGETQYF. The CDR3 DNA follows: TGCGCCAGCAGCCAAGATGGAACAGTAGGAGAGACCCAGTACTTC.

This clone came up once. The rearrangement links TRBV6-2 or TRBV6-3 to TRBJ1-1; the D gene is possibly TRBD1 (6 bases). Germline loops: CDR1 MNHEY, CDR2 SVGEGT. The CDR3 runs 13 residues. Trimming took off 5 bases at V and 10 bases at J, with 17 bases between the two ends. CDR3 residues: CASSPRGGERAFF. CDR3 DNA sequence: TGTGCCAGCAGTCCCAGGGGCGGGGAGCGAGCTTTCTTT.

The rearrangement joins TRBV6-4 to TRBJ2-1; D is perhaps TRBD1 (5 bases). Trimming cost V 0 bases and J 9 bases, with 12 bases left between them. Germline loops: CDR1 MRHNA, CDR2 SNTAGT. The CDR3 extends over 14 amino acids. The DNA for the CDR3 is TGTGCCAGCAGTGACTCAGGGGAACGTGGTGAGCAGTTCTTC. It yields the protein CASSDSGERGEQFF.

CDR3 sequence: CASYPWRDRRNQPQHF. In DNA form, the CDR3 reads TGTGCCAGCTACCCTTGGAGGGACAGACGCAATCAGCCCCAGCATTTT. The chain joins TRBV5-6 to TRBJ1-5; 7 positions match TRBD1. V lost 7 bases to trimming and J lost 2 bases; unmatched junction nucleotides: 12. Germline loops: CDR1 SGHDT, CDR2 YYEEEE. This CDR3 spans 16 amino acids. Combining the CDR3 with reference TRBV5-6 and TRBJ1-5 gives the whole variable domain DAGVTQSPTHLIKTRGQQVTLRCSPKSGHDTVSWYQQALGQGPQFIFQYYEEEERQRGNFPDRFSGHQFPNYSSELNVNALLLGDSALYLCASYPWRDRRNQPQHFGDGTRLSIL.

This chain uses TRBV7-9 with TRBJ2-7; 10 bases match TRBD2. V lost 4 bases to trimming and J lost 4 bases; unmatched junction nucleotides: 7. The germline CDR1 and CDR2 sequences are SEHNR and FQNEAQ (reference sequence). The CDR3 loop spans 15 amino acids. CDR3 residues: CASSSLLAGKYEQYF. As DNA, the CDR3 is TGTGCCAGCAGCTCGCTACTAGCGGGAAAATACGAGCAGTACTTC. Full variable domain (outside the CDR3, taken from reference TRBV7-9 and TRBJ2-7): DTGVSQNPRHKITKRGQNVTFRCDPISEHNRLYWYRQTLGQGPEFLTYFQNEAQLEKSRLLSDRFSAERPKGSFSTLEIQRTEQGDSAMYLCASSSLLAGKYEQYFGPGTRLTVT.

DNA of the CDR3: TGTGCCAGAATTGGTTTTGAGGCCATCGTCGGGCCCCAGCATTTT. Its translation is CARIGFEAIVGPQHF. The chain is built from TRBV5-3 and TRBJ1-5, with unresolved D. TRBV5-3 is an ORF, with its function uncertain. The germline V and J ends were trimmed by 6 bases and 9 bases, with 22 bases remaining between them. This CDR3 comprises 15 residues.

The chain combines TRBV4-2 with TRBJ2-7; D possibly corresponds to TRBD2 (6 bases). The CDR3 length is 12 residues. With 3 bases removed from V and 5 bases from J, the gap between germline ends came to 8 bases. CDR1 is LGHNA, CDR2 YNFKEQ, per germline. DNA of the CDR3: TGTGCCAGCAGCCAGGAGGGTCACGAGCAGTACTTC. This codes for CASSQEGHEQYF.